The clone carrying this TCR beta chain was observed many times. Its antigen is undetermined. The data belong to a study of T cells in Graves' hyperthyroidism and ophthalmopathy. Whole-study findings and limits: Blood also contained most expanded thyroid clonotypes above 0.001.

RNA transcripts were the template for amplifying TCR beta CDR3 regions. First-round RT-PCR with HTBI primers amplified the TCR CDR3 region. TCRdb analysed the multiplex PCR reads with MiXCR anew, one entry per CDR3 protein. Of around 200,000 distinct CDR3 sequences listed, approximately 20% are singletons. This TCR was recovered from a middle-aged man with Graves' hyperthyroidism. The sample consisted of blood.

The CDR3 nucleotides read TGCAGTGCTAGAGATATCCTCTCTAGGCACGGGGCCTACAATGAGCAGTTCTTC. It is translated as CSARDILSRHGAYNEQFF. This chain joins TRBV20-1 and TRBJ2-1; weak D call: TRBD2 (5 bases). Germline V gene sequence: CDR1 DFQATT, CDR2 SNEGSKA (reference sequence). V was clipped by 0 bases and J by 2 bases, with 20 bases between them. The CDR3 consists of 18 residues.